Listed here are 8 T cell receptor beta chains from one sample, sequenced in a study of blood T cells in healthy people across ages. Through a sample-barcoded 5' primer and a J-beta primer mix, a second PCR was run for roughly 7 to 12 cycles. TCRdb redid the calling of the 5' RACE reads with MiXCR, one entry per CDR3 protein. In the table there are hundreds of thousands of distinct CDR3 sequences, roughly 35% of which are singletons. The sample taken for sequencing was blood. Receptor source: a man aged 18 to 29 in good health.

V gene TRBV5-1 combines with J gene TRBJ2-5; TRBD1 or TRBD2 may be the D gene (6 bases each). The length of the CDR3 is 13 residues. V lost 2 bases to trimming and J lost 10 bases, with 15 bases between them. CDR1 SGHRS and CDR2 YFSETQ come from the germline V gene. The CDR3 reads CASSFQGTGDQYF. For the CDR3, the DNA is TGCGCCAGCAGCTTCCAGGGGACGGGGGACCAGTACTTC.

This clonotype was picked up a small number of times. The chain recombines TRBV4-2 with TRBJ2-3; 8 nucleotides align to TRBD2. Trimming cost V 0 bases and J 5 bases; bases outside gene matches: 7. CDR3 length: 16 amino acids. Germline loops: CDR1 LGHNA, CDR2 YNFKEQ. As DNA, the CDR3 is TGTGCCAGCAGCCAAGATTTACGGGGGGGCCAAGATACGCAGTATTTT. It codes for CASSQDLRGGQDTQYF.

The chain is built from TRBV12-3 or TRBV12-4 and TRBJ1-1; D unresolved. V was pared by 4 bases and J by 3 bases, with 9 bases between. The CDR3 length is 13 residues. The CDR3 here is CASSSTRYTEAFF. The CDR3 DNA is TGTGCCAGCAGTTCTACAAGATACACTGAAGCTTTCTTT.

This clonotype has a count of ten or more. V gene TRBV12-3 or TRBV12-4 combines with J gene TRBJ1-2; 7 nucleotides align to TRBD1. The CDR3 length is 13 residues. V shed 6 bases and J 4 bases; nucleotides not matched to a gene: 5. The CDR3 loop reads CASRRQGAYGYTF. In nucleotides, the CDR3 is TGTGCCAGCAGAAGACAGGGAGCCTATGGCTACACCTTC.

This clonotype has only a few counts. V gene TRBV9 combines with J gene TRBJ2-1, with D uncertain. Germline-derived CDR1 and CDR2 are SGDLS and YYNGEE. CDR3 length: 15 amino acids. V was cut by 0 bases and J by 5 bases, with 12 bases left in between. CDR3 nucleotides: TGTGCCAGCAGCGTAGTAGAAAGTCGGGACAATGAGCAGTTCTTC. It is translated as CASSVVESRDNEQFF.

Only a few counts were recorded for this clonotype. The J gene is TRBJ1-6, the V gene TRBV9; a possible D gene is TRBD1 (5 bases). The V end lost 4 bases, the J end lost 7 bases, and 15 bases lay between the germline ends. The CDR3 spans 15 residues. CDR1 is SGDLS, CDR2 YYNGEE, per germline. The CDR3: CASSPTGGRNSPLHF. The CDR3 DNA follows: TGTGCCAGCAGCCCAACGGGGGGAAGGAATTCACCCCTCCACTTT.

This clonotype came up a few times. This chain connects TRBV7-2 to TRBJ2-3; TRBD2 is a possible D gene (5 bases). The V gene's germline CDR1 is SGHTA and CDR2 FQGNSA. The CDR3 sequence is 12 residues long. Trimming pared 7 bases from V and 9 bases from J, leaving 14 bases between. The CDR3: CASMIGGVTQYF. Written as DNA, the CDR3 is TGTGCCAGCATGATCGGAGGAGTCACGCAGTATTTT. Using reference TRBV7-2 and TRBJ2-3 for the parts outside the CDR3, the full variable domain is GAGVSQSPSNKVTEKGKDVELRCDPISGHTALYWYRQSLGQGLEFLIYFQGNSAPDKSGLPSDRFSAERTGGSVSTLTIQRTQQEDSAVYLCASMIGGVTQYFGPGTRLTVL.

The chain links TRBV19 to TRBJ2-7; 10 bases fit TRBD1. CDR3 length equals 16 residues. Germline V gene data show CDR1 as LNHDA and CDR2 as SQIVND (reference sequence). With V trimmed by 3 bases and J by 3 bases, 8 bases remained unmatched. The CDR3 region is CASSMKGQGTFYEQYF. The CDR3 DNA is TGTGCCAGTAGTATGAAGGGACAGGGGACCTTCTACGAGCAGTACTTC.